This T cell receptor (beta chain) was profiled in a study of OX40 agonist ivuxolimab in advanced cancers. Overall study: The group had a mean age of 60 years, ranged from 23 to 79, and was less than 85% male. Study observations and caveats: Low levels of normalized T-cell clonal expansion also appeared in some nonresponders. CD8+ T cells averaged more expanded clones than CD4+.

The repertoire was sequenced with immunoSEQ multiplex PCR; TCRdb's copy has only in-frame clones and lacks some. This sample yields some 64,000 clones, of which around 90% are seen a single time; approximately 25% belongs to the top ten. A note on this clone: Its matching antigen is unknown.

From germline, CDR1 is SGHVS and CDR2 FNYEAQ. CDR3 length equals 15 residues. Trimming shortened V by 4 bases and J by 0 bases, and 13 bases separated the two germline ends. Sequencing was performed on CD4+ or CD8+ T cells sorted from blood, taken in a trial of the OX40 agonist ivuxolimab. The chain combines TRBV7-6 with TRBJ2-7; no definite D call. The receptor's source is an adult with an advanced solid tumor such as melanoma, head and neck, liver or kidney cancer. The DNA of the CDR3 is TGTGCCAGCAGCTCCGGCGCCTTTAGCTCCTACGAGCAGTACTTC. Protein sequence: CASSSGAFSSYEQYF.